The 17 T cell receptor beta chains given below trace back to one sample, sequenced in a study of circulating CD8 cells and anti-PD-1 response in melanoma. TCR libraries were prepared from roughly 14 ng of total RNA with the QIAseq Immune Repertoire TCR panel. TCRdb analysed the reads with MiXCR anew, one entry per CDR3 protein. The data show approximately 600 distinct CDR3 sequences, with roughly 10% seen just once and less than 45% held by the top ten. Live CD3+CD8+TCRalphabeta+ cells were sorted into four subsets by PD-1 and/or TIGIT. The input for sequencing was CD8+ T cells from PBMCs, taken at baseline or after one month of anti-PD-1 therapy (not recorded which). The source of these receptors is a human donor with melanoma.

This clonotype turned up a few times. Here the CDR3 reads CASSPGYEAFF. CDR3 nucleotides: TGTGCCAGCAGTCCGGGATATGAAGCTTTCTTT. V and J are TRBV12-3 or TRBV12-4 and TRBJ1-1; D not certain. Deletions cut 5 bases from V and 7 bases from J, with 8 bases between. The CDR3 loop spans 11 amino acids.

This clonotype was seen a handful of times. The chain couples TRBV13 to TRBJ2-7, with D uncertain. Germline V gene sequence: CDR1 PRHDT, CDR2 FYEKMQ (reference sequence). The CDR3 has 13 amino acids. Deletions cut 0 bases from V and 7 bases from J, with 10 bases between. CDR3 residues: CASSLGADREQYF. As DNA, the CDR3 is TGTGCCAGCAGCTTAGGAGCAGACCGGGAGCAGTACTTC.

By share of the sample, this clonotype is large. DNA for the CDR3: TGCGCCAGCAGCCGACGACTGGAAGAGACCCAGTACTTC. Translated: CASSRRLEETQYF. The J gene is TRBJ2-5, the V gene TRBV4-1, with D unclear. V lost 4 bases, J lost 3 bases, and 9 bases lay in between. The CDR3 sequence is 13 residues long. Looked up from germline, CDR1 is MGHRA and CDR2 is YSYEKL.

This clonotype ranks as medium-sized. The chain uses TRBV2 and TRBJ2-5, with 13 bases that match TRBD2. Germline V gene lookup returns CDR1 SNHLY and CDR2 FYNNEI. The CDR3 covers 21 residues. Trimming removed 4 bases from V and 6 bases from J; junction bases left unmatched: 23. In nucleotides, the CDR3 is TGTGCCAGCAGTGGCCTCCCACGACTAGCGGGGGGCCACCCCTCTAAGCAGACCCAGTACTTC. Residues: CASSGLPRLAGGHPSKQTQYF.

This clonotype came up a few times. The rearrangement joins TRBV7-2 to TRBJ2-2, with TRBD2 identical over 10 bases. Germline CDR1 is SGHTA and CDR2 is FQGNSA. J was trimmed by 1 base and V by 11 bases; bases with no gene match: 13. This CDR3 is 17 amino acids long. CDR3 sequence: CARGFPSGSLNTGELFF. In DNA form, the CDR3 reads TGTGCCCGCGGCTTCCCTAGCGGGAGCTTGAACACCGGGGAGCTGTTTTTT.

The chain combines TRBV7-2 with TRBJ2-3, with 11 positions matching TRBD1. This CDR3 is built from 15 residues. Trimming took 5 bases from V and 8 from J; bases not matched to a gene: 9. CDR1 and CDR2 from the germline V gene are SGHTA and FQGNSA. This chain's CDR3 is CASSTSGTGGGTQYF. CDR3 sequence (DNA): TGTGCCAGCAGCACCTCCGGGACAGGGGGTGGTACGCAGTATTTT.

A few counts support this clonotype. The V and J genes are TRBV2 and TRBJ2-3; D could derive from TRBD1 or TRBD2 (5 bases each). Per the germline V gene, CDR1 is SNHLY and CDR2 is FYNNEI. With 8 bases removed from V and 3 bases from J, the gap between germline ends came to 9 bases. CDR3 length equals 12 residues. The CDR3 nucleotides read TGTGCCAGCTTGGGGGTGACAGATACGCAGTATTTT. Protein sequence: CASLGVTDTQYF.

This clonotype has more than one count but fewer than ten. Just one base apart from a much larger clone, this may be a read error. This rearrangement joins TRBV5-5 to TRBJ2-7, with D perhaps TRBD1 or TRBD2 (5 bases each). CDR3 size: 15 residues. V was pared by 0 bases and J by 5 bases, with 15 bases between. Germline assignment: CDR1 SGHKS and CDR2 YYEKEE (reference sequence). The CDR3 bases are TGTGCCAGCAGCTTGGAAGTGCCAGGGACCCACGAGCAGTACTTC. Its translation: CASSLEVPGTHEQYF.

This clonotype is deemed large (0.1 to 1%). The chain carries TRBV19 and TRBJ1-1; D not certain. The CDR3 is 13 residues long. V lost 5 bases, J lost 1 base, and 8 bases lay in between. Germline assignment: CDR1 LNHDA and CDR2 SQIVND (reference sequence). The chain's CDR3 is CASSFNSNTEAFF. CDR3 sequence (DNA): TGTGCCAGTAGTTTTAATTCGAACACTGAAGCTTTCTTT.

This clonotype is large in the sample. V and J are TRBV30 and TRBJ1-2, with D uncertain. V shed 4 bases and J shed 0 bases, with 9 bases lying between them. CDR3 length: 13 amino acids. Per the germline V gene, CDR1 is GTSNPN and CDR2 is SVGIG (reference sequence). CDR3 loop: CAWIDGSNYGYTF. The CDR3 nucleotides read TGTGCCTGGATTGACGGATCTAACTATGGCTACACCTTC.

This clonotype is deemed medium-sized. In nucleotides, the CDR3 is TGTGCCAGTAGTGTGACTAGCGGGGCTTACAATGAGCAGTTCTTC. It specifies CASSVTSGAYNEQFF. V usage is TRBV19 and J usage is TRBJ2-1; 11 positions agree with TRBD2. The CDR3 is 15 amino acids. Germline CDR1 LNHDA, CDR2 SQIVND (reference sequence). After removal of 5 bases from V and 4 bases from J, the junction contained 4 bases not matched to a gene. The full variable domain, with the rest looked up from reference TRBV19 and TRBJ2-1, is DGGITQSPKYLFRKEGQNVTLSCEQNLNHDAMYWYRQDPGQGLRLIYYSQIVNDFQKGDIAEGYSVSREKKESFPLTVTSAQKNPTAFYLCASSVTSGAYNEQFFGPGTRLTVL.

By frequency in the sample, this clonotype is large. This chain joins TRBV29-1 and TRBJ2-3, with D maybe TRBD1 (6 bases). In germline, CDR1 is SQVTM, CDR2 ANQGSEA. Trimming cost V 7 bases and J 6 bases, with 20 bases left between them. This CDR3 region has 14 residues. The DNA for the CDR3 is TGCAGCGCTGATGACAGGCCTGGGTCTGATACGCAGTATTTT. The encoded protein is CSADDRPGSDTQYF.

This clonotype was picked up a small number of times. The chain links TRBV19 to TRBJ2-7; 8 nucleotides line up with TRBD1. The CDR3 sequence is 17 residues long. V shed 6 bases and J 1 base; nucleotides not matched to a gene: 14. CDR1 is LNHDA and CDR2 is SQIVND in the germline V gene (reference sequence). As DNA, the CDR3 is TGTGCCAGTAGCAACCAACTGAGGGACAGGATTTCCTACGAGCAGTACTTC. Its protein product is CASSNQLRDRISYEQYF.

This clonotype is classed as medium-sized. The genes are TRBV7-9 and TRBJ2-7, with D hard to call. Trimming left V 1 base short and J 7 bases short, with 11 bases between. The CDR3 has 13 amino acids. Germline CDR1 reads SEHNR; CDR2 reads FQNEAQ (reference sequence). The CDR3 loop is CASSLDNRAEQYF. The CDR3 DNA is TGTGCCAGCAGCTTAGATAATCGGGCTGAGCAGTACTTC.

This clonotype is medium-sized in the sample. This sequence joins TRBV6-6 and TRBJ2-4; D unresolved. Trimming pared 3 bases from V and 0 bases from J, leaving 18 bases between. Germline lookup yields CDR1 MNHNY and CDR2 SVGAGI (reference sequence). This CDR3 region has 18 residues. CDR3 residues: CASSYTHSPGIAKNIQYF. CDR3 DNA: TGTGCCAGCAGTTATACCCATTCCCCCGGAATAGCCAAAAACATTCAGTACTTC.

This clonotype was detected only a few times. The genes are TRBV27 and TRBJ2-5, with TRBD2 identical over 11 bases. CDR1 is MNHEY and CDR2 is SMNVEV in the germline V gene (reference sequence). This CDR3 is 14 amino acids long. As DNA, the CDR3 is TGTGCTAGCGGGGGGGCTTTCACGGAAGAGACCCAGTACTTC. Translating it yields CASGGAFTEETQYF.

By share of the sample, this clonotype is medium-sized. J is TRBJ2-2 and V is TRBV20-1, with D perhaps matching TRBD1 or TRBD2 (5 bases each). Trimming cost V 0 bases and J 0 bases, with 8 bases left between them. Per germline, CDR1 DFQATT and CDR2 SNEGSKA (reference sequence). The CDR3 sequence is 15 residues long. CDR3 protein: CSARDMGPNTGELFF. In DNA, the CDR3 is TGCAGTGCTAGAGATATGGGACCGAACACCGGGGAGCTGTTTTTT.